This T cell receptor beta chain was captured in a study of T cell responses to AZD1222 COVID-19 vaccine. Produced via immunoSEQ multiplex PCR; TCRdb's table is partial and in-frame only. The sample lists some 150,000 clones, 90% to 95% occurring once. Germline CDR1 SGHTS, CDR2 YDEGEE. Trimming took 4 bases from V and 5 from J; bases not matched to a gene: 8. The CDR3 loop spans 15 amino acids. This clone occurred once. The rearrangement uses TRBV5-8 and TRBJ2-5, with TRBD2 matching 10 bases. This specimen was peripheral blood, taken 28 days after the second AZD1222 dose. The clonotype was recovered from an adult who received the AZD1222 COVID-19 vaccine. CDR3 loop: CASSRKRGGWETQYF. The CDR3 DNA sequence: TGTGCCAGCAGCCGGAAGCGGGGGGGTTGGGAGACCCAGTACTTC.